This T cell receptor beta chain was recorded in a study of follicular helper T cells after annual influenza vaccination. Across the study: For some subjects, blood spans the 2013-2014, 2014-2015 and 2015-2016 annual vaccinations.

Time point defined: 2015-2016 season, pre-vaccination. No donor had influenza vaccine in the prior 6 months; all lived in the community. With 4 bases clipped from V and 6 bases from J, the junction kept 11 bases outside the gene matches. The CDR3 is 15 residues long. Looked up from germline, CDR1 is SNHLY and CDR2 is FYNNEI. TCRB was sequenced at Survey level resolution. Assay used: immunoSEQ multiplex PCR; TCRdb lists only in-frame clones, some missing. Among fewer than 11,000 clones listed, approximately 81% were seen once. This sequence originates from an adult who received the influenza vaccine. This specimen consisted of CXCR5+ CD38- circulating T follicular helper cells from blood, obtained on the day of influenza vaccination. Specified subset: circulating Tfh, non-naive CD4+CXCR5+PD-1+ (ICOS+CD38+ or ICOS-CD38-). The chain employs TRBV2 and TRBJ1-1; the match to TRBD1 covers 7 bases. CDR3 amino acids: CASSARNIDRAEAFF. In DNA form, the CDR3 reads TGTGCCAGCAGTGCTCGCAACATAGACAGGGCTGAAGCTTTCTTT.